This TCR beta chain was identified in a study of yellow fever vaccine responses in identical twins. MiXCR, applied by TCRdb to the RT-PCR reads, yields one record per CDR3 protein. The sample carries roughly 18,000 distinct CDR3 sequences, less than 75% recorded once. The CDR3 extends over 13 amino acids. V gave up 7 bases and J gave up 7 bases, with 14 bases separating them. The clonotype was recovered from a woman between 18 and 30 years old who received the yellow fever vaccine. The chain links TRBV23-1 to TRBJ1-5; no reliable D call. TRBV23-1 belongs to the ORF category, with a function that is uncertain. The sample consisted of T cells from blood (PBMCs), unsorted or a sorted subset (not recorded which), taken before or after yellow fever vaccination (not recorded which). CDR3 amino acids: CASTWAVHQPQHF. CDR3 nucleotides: TGCGCCAGCACCTGGGCAGTACACCAGCCCCAGCATTTT.